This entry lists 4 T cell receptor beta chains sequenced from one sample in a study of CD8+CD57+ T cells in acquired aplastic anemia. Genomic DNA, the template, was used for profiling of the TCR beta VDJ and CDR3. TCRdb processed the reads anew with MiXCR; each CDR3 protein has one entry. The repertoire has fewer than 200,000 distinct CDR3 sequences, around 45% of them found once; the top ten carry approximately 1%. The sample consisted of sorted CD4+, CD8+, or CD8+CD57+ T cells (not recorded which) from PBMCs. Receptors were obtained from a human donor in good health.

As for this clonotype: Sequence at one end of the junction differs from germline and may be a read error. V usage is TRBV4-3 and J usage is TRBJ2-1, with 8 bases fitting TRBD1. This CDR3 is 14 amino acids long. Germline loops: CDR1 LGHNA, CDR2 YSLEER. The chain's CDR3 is CASGQGQGSDEQFF. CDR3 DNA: TGCGCCAGCGGCCAAGGACAGGGTTCGGATGAGCAGTTCTTC.

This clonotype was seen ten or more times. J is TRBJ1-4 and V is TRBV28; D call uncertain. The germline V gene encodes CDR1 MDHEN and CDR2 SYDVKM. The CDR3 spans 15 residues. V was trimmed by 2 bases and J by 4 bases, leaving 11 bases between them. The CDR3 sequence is CASSLKFGSNEKLFF. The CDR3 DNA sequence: TGTGCCAGCAGTTTAAAGTTTGGGAGTAATGAAAAACTGTTTTTT. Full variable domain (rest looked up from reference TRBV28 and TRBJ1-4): DVKVTQSSRYLVKRTGEKVFLECVQDMDHENMFWYRQDPGLGLRLIYFSYDVKMKEKGDIPEGYSVSREKKERFSLILESASTNQTSMYLCASSLKFGSNEKLFFGSGTQLSVL.

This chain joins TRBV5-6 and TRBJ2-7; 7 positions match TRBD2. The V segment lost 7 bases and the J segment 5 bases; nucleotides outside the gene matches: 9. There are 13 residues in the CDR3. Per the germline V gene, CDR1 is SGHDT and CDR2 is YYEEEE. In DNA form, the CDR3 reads TGTGCCAGCTTTTCGGGGGGAAGCCACGAGCAGTACTTC. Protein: CASFSGGSHEQYF.

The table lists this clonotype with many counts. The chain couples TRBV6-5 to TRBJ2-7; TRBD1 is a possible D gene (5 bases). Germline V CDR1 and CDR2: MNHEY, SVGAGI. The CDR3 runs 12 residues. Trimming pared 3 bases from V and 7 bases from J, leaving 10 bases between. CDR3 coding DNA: TGTGCCAGCAGTTATTACACAGGAGAGCAGTACTTC. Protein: CASSYYTGEQYF.